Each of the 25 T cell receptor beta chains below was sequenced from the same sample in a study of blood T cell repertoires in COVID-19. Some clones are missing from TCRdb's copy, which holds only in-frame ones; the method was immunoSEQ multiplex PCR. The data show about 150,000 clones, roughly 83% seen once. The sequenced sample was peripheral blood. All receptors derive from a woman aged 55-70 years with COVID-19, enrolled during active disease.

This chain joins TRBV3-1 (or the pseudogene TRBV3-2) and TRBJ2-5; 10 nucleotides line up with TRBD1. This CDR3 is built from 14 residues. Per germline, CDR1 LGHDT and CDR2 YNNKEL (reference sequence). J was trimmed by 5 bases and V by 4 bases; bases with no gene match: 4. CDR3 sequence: CASSRQGAKETQYF. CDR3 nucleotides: TGTGCCAGCAGCCGACAGGGGGCAAAGGAGACCCAGTACTTC.

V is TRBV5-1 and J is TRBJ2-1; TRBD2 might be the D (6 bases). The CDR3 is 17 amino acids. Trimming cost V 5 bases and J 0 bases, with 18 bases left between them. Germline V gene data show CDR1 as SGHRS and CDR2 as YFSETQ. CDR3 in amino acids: CASSSAVLGSSYNEQFF. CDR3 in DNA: TGCGCCAGCAGTTCTGCCGTTCTCGGGAGCTCCTACAATGAGCAGTTCTTC.

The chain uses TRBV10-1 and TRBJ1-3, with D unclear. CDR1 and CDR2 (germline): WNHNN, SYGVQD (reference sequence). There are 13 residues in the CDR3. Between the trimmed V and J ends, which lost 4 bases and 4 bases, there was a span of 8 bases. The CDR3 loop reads CASSGNWGNTIYF. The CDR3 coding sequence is TGCGCCAGCAGTGGAAACTGGGGAAACACCATATATTTT.

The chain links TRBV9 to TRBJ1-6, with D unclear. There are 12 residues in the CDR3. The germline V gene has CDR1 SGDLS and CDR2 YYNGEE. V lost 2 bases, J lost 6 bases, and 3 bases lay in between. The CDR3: CASSVGNSPLHF. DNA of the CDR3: TGTGCCAGCAGCGTCGGTAATTCACCCCTCCACTTT.

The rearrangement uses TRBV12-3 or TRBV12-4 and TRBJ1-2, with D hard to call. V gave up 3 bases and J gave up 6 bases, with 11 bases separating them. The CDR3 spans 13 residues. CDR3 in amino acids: CASSFGRFNGYTF. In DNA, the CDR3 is TGTGCCAGCAGTTTCGGGAGGTTTAATGGCTACACCTTC.

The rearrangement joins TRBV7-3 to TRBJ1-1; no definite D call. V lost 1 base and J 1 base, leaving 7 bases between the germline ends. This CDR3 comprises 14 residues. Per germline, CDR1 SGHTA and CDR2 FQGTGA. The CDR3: CASSLSPTNTEAFF. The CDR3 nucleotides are TGTGCCAGCAGCTTAAGTCCTACGAACACTGAAGCTTTCTTT.

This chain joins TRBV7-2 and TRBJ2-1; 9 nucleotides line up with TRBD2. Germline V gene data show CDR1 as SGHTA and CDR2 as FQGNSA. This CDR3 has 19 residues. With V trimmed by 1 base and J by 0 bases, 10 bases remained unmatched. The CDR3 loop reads CASSLVPLAGSSSYNEQFF. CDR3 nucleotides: TGTGCCAGCAGCTTAGTTCCGCTAGCGGGATCGAGCTCCTACAATGAGCAGTTCTTC.

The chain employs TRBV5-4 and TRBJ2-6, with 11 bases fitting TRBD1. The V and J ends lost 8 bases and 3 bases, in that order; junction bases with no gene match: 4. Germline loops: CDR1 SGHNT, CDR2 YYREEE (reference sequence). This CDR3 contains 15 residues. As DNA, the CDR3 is TGTGCCAGTGGACAGGGGGCGTTTGGGGCCAACGTCCTGACTTTC. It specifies CASGQGAFGANVLTF. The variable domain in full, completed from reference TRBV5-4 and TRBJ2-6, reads ETGVTQSPTHLIKTRGQQVTLRCSSQSGHNTVSWYQQALGQGPQFIFQYYREEENGRGNFPPRFSGLQFPNYSSELNVNALELDDSALYLCASGQGAFGANVLTFGAGSRLTVL.

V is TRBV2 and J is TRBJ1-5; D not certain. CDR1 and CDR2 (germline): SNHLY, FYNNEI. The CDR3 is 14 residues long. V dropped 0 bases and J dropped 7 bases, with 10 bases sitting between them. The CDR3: CASSEALGEQPQHF. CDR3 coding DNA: TGTGCCAGCAGTGAAGCGCTAGGAGAGCAGCCCCAGCATTTT.

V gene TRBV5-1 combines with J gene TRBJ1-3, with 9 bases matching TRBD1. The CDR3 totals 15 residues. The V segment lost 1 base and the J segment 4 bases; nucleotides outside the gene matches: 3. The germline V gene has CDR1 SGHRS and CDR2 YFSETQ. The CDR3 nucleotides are TGCGCCAGCAGCTTGACAGGGGGCAACGGAAACACCATATATTTT. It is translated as CASSLTGGNGNTIYF. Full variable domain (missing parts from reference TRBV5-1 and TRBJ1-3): KAGVTQTPRYLIKTRGQQVTLSCSPISGHRSVSWYQQTPGQGLQFLFEYFSETQRNKGNFPGRFSGRQFSNSRSEMNVSTLELGDSALYLCASSLTGGNGNTIYFGEGSWLTVV.

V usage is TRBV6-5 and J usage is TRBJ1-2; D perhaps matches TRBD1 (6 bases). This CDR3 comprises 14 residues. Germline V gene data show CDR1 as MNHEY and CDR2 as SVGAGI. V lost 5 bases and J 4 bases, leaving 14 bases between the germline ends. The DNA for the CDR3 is TGTGCCAGCAGTCGGGACACCTCTCTCTATGGCTACACCTTC. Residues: CASSRDTSLYGYTF.

The CDR3 here is CASSPTGGYYEQYF. The CDR3 DNA reads TGTGCCAGCAGCCCGACAGGGGGCTACTACGAGCAGTACTTC. This chain links TRBV27 with TRBJ2-7; TRBD1 agrees at 10 bases. CDR1 is MNHEY, CDR2 SMNVEV, per germline (reference sequence). Unmatched junction bases numbered 5, after V lost 6 bases and J lost 3 bases. The length of the CDR3 is 14 residues.

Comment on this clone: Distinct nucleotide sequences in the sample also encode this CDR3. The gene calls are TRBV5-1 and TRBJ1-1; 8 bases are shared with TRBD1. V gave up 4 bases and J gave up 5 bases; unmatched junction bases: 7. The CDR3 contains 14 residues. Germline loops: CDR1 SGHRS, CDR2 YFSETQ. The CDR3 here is CASSRGQGSTEAFF. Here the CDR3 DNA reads TGCGCCAGCAGCCGCGGACAGGGCTCAACTGAAGCTTTCTTT.

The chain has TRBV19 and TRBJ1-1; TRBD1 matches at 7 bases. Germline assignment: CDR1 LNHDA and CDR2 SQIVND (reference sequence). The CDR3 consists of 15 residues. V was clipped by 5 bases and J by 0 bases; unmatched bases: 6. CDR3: CASSDLGQLNTEAFF. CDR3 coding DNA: TGTGCCAGTAGTGATCTGGGACAGCTGAACACTGAAGCTTTCTTT.

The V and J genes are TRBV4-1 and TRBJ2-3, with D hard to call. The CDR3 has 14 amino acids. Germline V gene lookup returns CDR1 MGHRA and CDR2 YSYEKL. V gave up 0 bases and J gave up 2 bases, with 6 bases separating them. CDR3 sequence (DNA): TGCGCCAGCAGCCAAGATGACAACACAGATACGCAGTATTTT. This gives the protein CASSQDDNTDTQYF.

CDR3 bases: TGTGCCAGCAGCCCGACAGGGGAGGAACAGCCCCAGCATTTT. Amino acid sequence: CASSPTGEEQPQHF. The chain is built from TRBV4-2 and TRBJ1-5, with 8 bases lining up with TRBD1. Germline loops: CDR1 LGHNA, CDR2 YNFKEQ. V trimming: 4 bases; J trimming: 7 bases; junction bases outside the gene matches: 6. This CDR3 has 14 amino acids.

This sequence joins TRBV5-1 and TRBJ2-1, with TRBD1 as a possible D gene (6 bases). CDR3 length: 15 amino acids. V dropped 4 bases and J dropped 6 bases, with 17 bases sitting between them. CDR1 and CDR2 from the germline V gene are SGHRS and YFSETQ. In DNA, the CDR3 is TGCGCCAGCAGCGTTCAGGCGATCAGGGGCAATGAGCAGTTCTTC. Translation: CASSVQAIRGNEQFF.

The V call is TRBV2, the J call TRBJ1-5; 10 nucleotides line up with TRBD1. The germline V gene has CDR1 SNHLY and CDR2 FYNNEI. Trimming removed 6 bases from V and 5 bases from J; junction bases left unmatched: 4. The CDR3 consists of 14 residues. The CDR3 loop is CASSGDRGHQPQHF. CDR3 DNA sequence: TGTGCCAGCAGCGGGGACAGGGGACATCAGCCCCAGCATTTT.

This CDR3 is CASSLGLAGVEQFF. Written as DNA, the CDR3 is TGTGCCAGCAGCCTGGGACTAGCGGGAGTTGAGCAGTTCTTC. V is TRBV7-9 and J is TRBJ2-1, with 14 bases identical to TRBD2. Trimming cost V 5 bases and J 9 bases; bases outside gene matches: 3. The CDR3 runs to 14 residues. CDR1 is SEHNR and CDR2 is FQNEAQ in the germline V gene (reference sequence).

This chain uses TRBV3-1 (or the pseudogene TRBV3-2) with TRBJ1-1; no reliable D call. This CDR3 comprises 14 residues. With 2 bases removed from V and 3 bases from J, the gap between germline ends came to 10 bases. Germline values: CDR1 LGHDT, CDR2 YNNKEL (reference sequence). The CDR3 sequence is CASSQNSWDTEAFF. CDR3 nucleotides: TGTGCCAGCAGCCAAAACAGTTGGGACACTGAAGCTTTCTTT.

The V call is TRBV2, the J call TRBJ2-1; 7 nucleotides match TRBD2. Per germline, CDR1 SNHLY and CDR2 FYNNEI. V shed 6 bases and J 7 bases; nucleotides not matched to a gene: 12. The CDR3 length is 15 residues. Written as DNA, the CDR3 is TGTGCCAGCAGACTACTGCGGGAGATAGGGAATGAGCAGTTCTTC. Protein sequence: CASRLLREIGNEQFF.

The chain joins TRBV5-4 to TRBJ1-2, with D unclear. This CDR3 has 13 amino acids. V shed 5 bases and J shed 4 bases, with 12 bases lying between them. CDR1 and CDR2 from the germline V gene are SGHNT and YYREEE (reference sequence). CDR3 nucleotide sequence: TGTGCCAGCAGATATACAGCCGGCTATGGCTACACCTTC. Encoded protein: CASRYTAGYGYTF.

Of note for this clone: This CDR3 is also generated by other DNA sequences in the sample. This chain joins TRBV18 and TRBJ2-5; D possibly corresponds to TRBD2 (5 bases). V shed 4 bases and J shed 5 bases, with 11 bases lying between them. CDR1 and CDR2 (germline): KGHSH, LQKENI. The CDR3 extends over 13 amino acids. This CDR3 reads CASSQTSLETQYF. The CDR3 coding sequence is TGTGCCAGCTCACAAACTAGTTTGGAGACCCAGTACTTC.

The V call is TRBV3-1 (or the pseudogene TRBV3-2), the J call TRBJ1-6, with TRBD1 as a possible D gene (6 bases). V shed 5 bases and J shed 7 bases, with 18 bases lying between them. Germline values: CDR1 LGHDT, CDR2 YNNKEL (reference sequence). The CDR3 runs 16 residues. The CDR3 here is CASSKRTVTLNSPLHF. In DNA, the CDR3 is TGTGCCAGCAGCAAGCGGACAGTTACTTTAAATTCACCCCTCCACTTT.

CDR3 coding DNA: TGTGCCAGCAGCCCATGGACTAGCGGGGCCCAAGAGACCCAGTACTTC. Its protein is CASSPWTSGAQETQYF. The V gene is TRBV5-8, the J gene TRBJ2-5, with 12 bases matching TRBD2. Germline CDR1 reads SGHTS; CDR2 reads YDEGEE. With V trimmed by 4 bases and J by 1 base, 5 bases remained unmatched. There are 16 residues in the CDR3.